Listed here is a single TCR beta chain. Its antigen is not yet known. Per-nucleotide qualities are absent, and no much larger clonotype sits a single base away. Another Seattle source contributed samples from volunteer blood donors who had recovered from COVID-19. Whole blood was collected in K2EDTA tubes by collaborating institutions according to the institutions' own protocols. For TCRbeta analysis, collaborators shipped samples as frozen whole blood, isolated PBMCs, or DNA extracted from either of those sample types. The data stem from a study of blood T cell repertoires in COVID-19 (TCRdb year 2020). Concerning the study at large: Samples from collaborators originated in the United States, Italy and Spain and spanned both the acute and convalescent phases of COVID-19. The material from the prospective study consisted of cDNA or gDNA derived from T cells, B-cell-depleted T cells, or PBMCs. The dataset comprised deeply sampled blood TCRbeta repertoires from subjects exposed to, actively infected with, or recovered from COVID-19. The repertoires were released in a freely available public database meant as a resource for research on the immune response to SARS-CoV-2. The samples were drawn from the first 160 participants of the ongoing ImmuneRACE study and from 1,200 or so subjects provided by 6 global collaborators. A de-identified subject ID, COVID-19 status, age in years and sex were almost always included in the sample metadata. Where available, HLA class I and class II types were obtained from metadata supplied by the sample provider rather than from assay-based typing.

TCRbeta CDR3 regions were amplified from genomic DNA using the immunoSEQ Assay, a bias-controlled multiplex PCR. Concerning the study's data processing: Within the assay, amplification of reference gene primers was used to estimate how many nucleated cells each sample contained. To quantify the absolute abundance of each unique TCRbeta CDR3 rearrangement, sequence reads were collapsed and filtered. For each sample, productive Simpson clonality was calculated by taking the square root of Simpson's diversity index across productive rearrangements. The table was pulled from immuneACCESS by TCRdb, which kept in-frame rearrangements only. Such tables lose some clones; where checked, under half of the loss comes from unresolved V genes, and the rest has no known cause. Clonal size and the V and J genes are those of that table, whereas D and trimming came from the DNA. The table for this sample lists 310,000 or so clones; more than 70% of them were counted only once. The ten top clones hold under 6.5% of the sample.

Overall study outcomes, separate from this receptor: The amount of clinical and demographic metadata varied by source and participant and was provided uncurated.

The CDR3 goes from the cysteine to the phenylalanine over 14 residues. The sequence is cut down to CDR3 DNA, 42 bases in frame from base 1. V lost 3 bases and J lost 7 bases; the stretch between them is 10 bases long. The germline V gene gives CDR1 as KGHSH and CDR2 as LQKENI. In this chain, TRBV18 is recombined with TRBJ1-6, with a tentative D gene TRBD1 over 5 matching bases. Sequencing used peripheral blood. This clonotype was sampled from a man in his late teens or twenties who had recovered from COVID-19. The sequence in DNA is TGTGCCAGCTCACCCGGGGGGGTAAATTCACCCCTCCACTTT. It translates to CASSPGGVNSPLHF. The entire variable domain, with the stretches around the CDR3 drawn from the reference TRBV18 and TRBJ1-6 proteins, is NAGVMQNPRHLVRRRGQEARLRCSPMKGHSHVYWYRQLPEEGLKFMVYLQKENIIDESGMPKERFSAEFPKEGPSILRIQQVVRGDSAAYFCASSPGGVNSPLHFGNGTRLTVT.